This T cell receptor (beta chain) was profiled in a study of blood T cell repertoires in COVID-19. As for the study in general: Whether acute or convalescent, the COVID-19 samples came from the United States, Italy and Spain. PBMCs, B-cell-depleted T cells, or T cells were the source of the cDNA or gDNA that made up the material.

V dropped 2 bases and J dropped 2 bases, with 13 bases sitting between them. CDR3 size: 15 residues. Germline V gene lookup returns CDR1 MNHEY and CDR2 SVGAGI. Source study methods: For nucleated cells, counts were estimated from reference gene primer amplification. Method: immunoSEQ multiplex PCR; TCRdb's copy keeps in-frame clones and lacks some. That table gives V, J and clone size, and the DNA gave D and trimming. The top ten hold 40% to 45% of the sample, which has about 76,000 clones, 65% to 90% seen once. On this clone: Distinct nucleotide sequences in the sample also encode this CDR3.

The J gene is TRBJ2-7, the V gene TRBV6-5; maybe TRBD2 (6 bases). The sample consisted of peripheral blood. This receptor was identified in a man of 80 years or more with acute or convalescent COVID-19. Here the CDR3 reads CASSYVAGSPYEQYF. The CDR3 nucleotides are TGTGCCAGCAGTTACGTCGCGGGGAGCCCCTACGAGCAGTACTTC.